The entry below describes one T cell receptor beta chain. Its antigen is not yet known. Base qualities were left out, and no much larger clone turns up one base away. The cohort consisted of more than 650 healthy bone marrow donors. All cohort members were sampled while nominally healthy, although unrecorded immune exposures were likely present. The donor was CMV seronegative and was included in the group of approximately 350 seronegative cohort members. Each donor provided a peripheral blood sample, and peripheral blood mononuclear cells were used for TCR beta sequencing. Genomic DNA extraction from the blood cell samples was performed with the Qiagen DNeasy Blood Extraction Kit. These data are taken from a study of cytomegalovirus exposure and HLA in healthy donors (TCRdb year 2017). Regarding the research as a whole: An earlier analysis of 587 of the donors reported under 300 Gb of sequence data and 95 million to 120 million unique TCR beta sequences obtained from approximately 180 million T cells. A later analysis re-examined previously published TCR beta repertoires from 500 to 700 donors and added high-resolution HLA genotyping to investigate patterns of TCR occurrence. Because of strong linkage in the cohort, four to six DR-DQ haplotypes were treated as single units for association and clustering. The aim of the study was to test whether cataloging public T cell receptors could identify signatures of past pathogen exposure. An earlier analysis of some 500 of the donors applied high-throughput TCR beta sequencing to assess whether each TCR beta V gene segment acted as functional or pseudogenic. Across approximately 420 genotyped donors of the cohort, an average of approximately 220,000 unique TCR beta nucleotide sequences per donor were sequenced, and 15% to 20% of those sequences were non-productive. The T cell repertoires of 666 subjects were profiled by immunosequencing and related to cytomegalovirus serostatus. Rather than drawing on any new phenotypic data, the later analysis identified candidate immune exposures from TCR beta sequences and the way those sequences occurred across donors. Along with the roughly 670-subject first cohort, a separate validation cohort of over 90 different subjects was used. The number of donors typed differed by locus, with about 629-630 for A, B, C, DRB1 and DQB1, over 500 for DQA1, approximately 570 for DPA1, and some 440 for DPB1. HLA typing included class I and class II loci at four-digit resolution. Of the roughly 430 genotyped donors, roughly 85% fell in the genetic ancestry cluster associated with self-reported Caucasian donors. To predict cytomegalovirus infection status, the study brought together high-throughput TCR immunosequencing, statistical association of individual TCRs with disease status, and machine learning. Roughly 300 gigabases of sequencing data and 80 million or so unique TCR sequences were included in an early release covering 500 to 750 HLA-typed donors. Every repertoire in the discovery cohort had been generated on one and the same sequencing platform. Donor age, sex, ethnicity and CMV serostatus were collected together with the repertoire data. A later genetic analysis used genome-wide SNP genotypes for about 65% of the roughly 700 donors, treating that subset as a discovery cohort. General findings and caveats noted by the study authors: Several of the top co-occurrence clusters appeared to be linked to parvovirus B19, influenza, CMV and Epstein-Barr virus, according to a later analysis. In a later analysis, HLA-associated TCR beta chains were found to be more clonally expanded and to have lower generation probabilities than equally common non-associated chains. Because some donors lacked HLA typing at each locus, the association tests relied only on the typed subset. In both the original and validation cohorts, the classifier was reported to diagnose cytomegalovirus status with high specificity and sensitivity. Some IMGT-functional V segments, including TRBV6-2 and TRBV6-3, could not be told apart with the 87-base-pair reads, so those segments were excluded. The only immune exposure information available for the cohort was CMV serostatus. This cohort had only TCR beta chains sequenced, and the lack of alpha or paired-chain data limited which features could be detected. A further reported finding was that TCR beta sequences accurately predicted the HLA-A and HLA-B alleles for most subjects in the first cohort. Correlated functional status among segregating V segments might be attributable to linkage disequilibrium, but an unknown experimental factor could not be ruled out. A few of the identified cytomegalovirus-associated TCR beta chains were confirmed in vitro to be specific for cytomegalovirus antigens. The authors suggested that the approach could potentially be extended to other disease states and immunological phenotypes. A cluster of highly shared sequence variants was judged likely to represent a technical artifact of the sequencing pipeline. Specific HLA alleles were associated with over 15,000 TCR beta sequences at a false discovery rate of 0.05 in a later analysis. A total of 150 to 200 TCR beta chains were listed by the study as associated with cytomegalovirus. An earlier analysis of around 540 of the donors showed that most TCR beta V segments appeared in productive rearrangements either about 87% or about 30% of the time, which broadly matched IMGT annotations. According to a later genetic analysis, donors in an Asian-associated ancestry cluster had fewer N-insertions in productive TCRs than the roughly 660-donor mean. Most TCR sequences were observed very rarely across donors, whereas some public TCRs were present in many individuals. V-gene and J-gene trimming of TCR beta chains was associated with a missense DCLRE1C variant in a later genetic analysis, and the association was replicated in an independent cohort. Strong co-occurrence of HLA alleles, especially DR and DQ, made assigning TCR associations to individual alleles difficult. Presence/absence analyses assumed roughly uniform sequencing depth across donors, an assumption that may not hold. Because counts were too low, about 17 rarely observed V segments, including chromosome 9 orphons, were excluded from the earlier analysis of about 500 of the donors. In a later analysis, the rate of TCR association differed among HLA loci, with DRB1 alleles having the most associated TCRs and HLA-C alleles having the fewest. Most CMV-associated TCR beta chains appeared to be HLA-restricted in a later analysis, and the HLA associations seemed to be driven largely by CMV exposure.

Library method: the immunoSEQ multiplex PCR assay. A mixture of 60 forward primers for TCR Vbeta segments and 13 reverse primers for TCR Jbeta segments was used in the multiplex PCR. Amplification of the CDR3 region of rearranged TCR beta genes was performed with a multiplex PCR assay on genomic DNA. On the Illumina HiSeq System, the amplified TCR beta libraries were sequenced as 87-base-pair reads. The paper's processing steps were these. Across the 500 to 700 repertoires, a later analysis counted around 80 million unique TCR beta chains, roughly 11 million of which were shared by at least two donors. To remove PCR and sequencing errors, raw reads were error-corrected and collapsed into unique sequences using a nearest-neighbor algorithm that merged closely related sequences. CDR3 sequences were aligned to IMGT reference sequences to assign V, D and J gene segments. Each retained sequence needed at least a six-nucleotide match to both a V gene segment and a J gene segment. A rearrangement was called productive if the CDR3 had no stop codons and remained in frame with V and J, and every other rearrangement was called non-productive. Following IMGT convention, CDR3 was defined as the stretch from the second conserved V-encoded cysteine to the conserved J-encoded phenylalanine. In an earlier analysis of more than 550 of the donors, sequences lacking an unambiguous match to a single V gene segment were excluded. In an earlier analysis of 450 to 700 of the donors, V segments were called functional above 56.7% productive rearrangements and were called segregating when the between-donor standard deviation exceeded 5%. A statistical classification framework was developed to diagnose cytomegalovirus status using the catalog of TCR beta chain sequences. In a later analysis, TCR nucleotide sequences were compared against IMGT/GENE-DB human TR gene sequences so that V and J genes could be assigned. A later analysis assigned CDR3 sequences and most-parsimonious VDJ recombination scenarios with the TCRdist pipeline. In a later analysis, every TCR beta chain was defined by the combination of its CDR3 amino acid sequence and its V-gene family, and reads without a unique V-gene family were dropped. To address suspected cross-contamination and a sequencing artifact, a later analysis removed 550 to 750 highly shared, low-generation-probability nucleotide sequences. A later analysis calculated a clonal expansion index for each public chain from normalized within-repertoire ranks of inferred template counts. A later analysis computed generation probabilities with a VDJ recombination model fitted to out-of-frame rearrangements, and checked the results against IGoR. A later analysis scored TCR-TCR, TCR-HLA and TCR-CMV co-occurrence with hypergeometric tests, applying a repertoire-size bias correction to TCR pairs. In a later analysis, false discovery rates were estimated by permuting HLA or CMV assignments 20 times. In a later analysis, co-occurring TCRs were grouped using DBSCAN, with TCRdist sequence similarity added in when clustering inside HLA-allele-positive subsets. For co-occurrence clustering, repertoires with fewer than 30,000 or more than 120,000 public chains were excluded, along with about five repertoires with anomalous nucleotide sharing. TCRdb limited this immuneACCESS table to in-frame rearrangements with V and J called. A share of clones is missing; checked studies link under half to unresolved V genes, and the rest is unexplained. Clone size and V and J calls were adopted from that table, with D and trimming inferred from the DNA. The table for this sample lists fewer than 120,000 clones; around 87% of them were counted only once. The ten largest clones add up to about 1.7% of the sample.

The germline V gene (reference sequence) gives CDR1 as DFQATT and CDR2 as SNEGSKA. The CDR3 runs 11 amino acids, cysteine and phenylalanine included. Just the 33-base CDR3 DNA is kept, in frame starting at base 1. The receptor's source is a man aged 35-49 years in good health and CMV-seronegative. The material sequenced was PBMCs. The chain is made from TRBV20-1 and TRBJ1-2; D gene: possibly TRBD1, on 6 matching bases. The CDR3 sequence is CSYRAHYGYTF. The nucleotides read TGCAGCTACAGGGCCCACTATGGCTACACCTTC.